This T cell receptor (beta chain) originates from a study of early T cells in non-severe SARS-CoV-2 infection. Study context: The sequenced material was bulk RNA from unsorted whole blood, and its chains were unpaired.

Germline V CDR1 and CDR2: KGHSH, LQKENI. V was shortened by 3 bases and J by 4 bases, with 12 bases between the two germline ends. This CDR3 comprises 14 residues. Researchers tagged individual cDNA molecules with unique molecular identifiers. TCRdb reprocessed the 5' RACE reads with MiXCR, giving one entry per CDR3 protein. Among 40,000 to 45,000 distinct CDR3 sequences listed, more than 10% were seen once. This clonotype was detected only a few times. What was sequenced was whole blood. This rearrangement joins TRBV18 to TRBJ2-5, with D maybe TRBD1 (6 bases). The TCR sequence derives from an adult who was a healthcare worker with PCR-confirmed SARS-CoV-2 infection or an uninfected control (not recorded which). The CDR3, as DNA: TGTGCCAGCTCACCGCATAAAGGGGGAGAGACCCAGTACTTC. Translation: CASSPHKGGETQYF.